This T cell receptor beta chain stems from a study of OX40 agonist ivuxolimab in advanced cancers. Overall study context: Of mixed ages from 23 to 79 and averaging approximately 60 years, the group was over 80% male. Partial responses occurred in Three dose-escalation patients, one with hepatocellular carcinoma and two with cutaneous melanoma. Study-wide results and limits: CD4+ and CD8+ T cells in blood underwent clonal expansion by week 6 at 0.1 to 3.0 mg/kg. Expanded peripheral T-cell antigen specificity went undetermined.

To note about this clone: The antigen is unknown.

Trimming stripped 4 bases from V and 0 bases from J, with 14 bases between. Germline-derived CDR1 and CDR2 are SGHTA and FQGNSA. The CDR3 consists of 16 residues. TCRdb's copy holds only in-frame clones and misses some; the assay was immunoSEQ multiplex PCR. This repertoire shows 60,000 to 65,000 clones, 91% found once; its top ten account for around 1.8%. The gene calls are TRBV7-2 and TRBJ2-3; D may be TRBD2 (6 bases). Sample: CD4+ or CD8+ T cells sorted from blood, taken in a trial of the OX40 agonist ivuxolimab. This receptor was taken from an adult with an advanced solid tumor such as melanoma, head and neck, liver or kidney cancer. CDR3 loop: CASSWGGETSTDTQYF. CDR3 bases: TGTGCCAGCAGCTGGGGCGGGGAAACTAGCACAGATACGCAGTATTTT.